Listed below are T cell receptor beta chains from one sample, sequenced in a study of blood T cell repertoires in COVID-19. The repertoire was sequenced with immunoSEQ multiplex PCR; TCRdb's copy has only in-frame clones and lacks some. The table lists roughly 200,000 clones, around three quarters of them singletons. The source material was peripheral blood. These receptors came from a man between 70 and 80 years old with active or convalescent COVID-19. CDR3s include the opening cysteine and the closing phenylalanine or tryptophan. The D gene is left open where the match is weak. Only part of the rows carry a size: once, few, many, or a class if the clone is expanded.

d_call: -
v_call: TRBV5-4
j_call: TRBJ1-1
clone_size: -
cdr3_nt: TGTGCGTCCGGGGATTCGAGGAACACTGAAGCTTTCTTT
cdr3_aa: CASGDSRNTEAFF

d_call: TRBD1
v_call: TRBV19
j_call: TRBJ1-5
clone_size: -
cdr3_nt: TGTGCCAGTAGTGAGGGACAGGGATTCGATCAGCCCCAGCATTTT
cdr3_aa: CASSEGQGFDQPQHF

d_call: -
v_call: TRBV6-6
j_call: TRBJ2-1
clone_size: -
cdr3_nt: TGTGCCAGCAGAACTCCCCGGGATAGGGCCTACAATGAGCAGTTCTTC
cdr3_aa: CASRTPRDRAYNEQFF

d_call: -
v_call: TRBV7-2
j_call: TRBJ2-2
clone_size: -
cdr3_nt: TGTGCCAGCAGCAAGGCCCCCGGGGTGTCAAACGGGGAGCTGTTTTTT
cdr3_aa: CASSKAPGVSNGELFF

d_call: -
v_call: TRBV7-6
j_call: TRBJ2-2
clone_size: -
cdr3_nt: TGTGCCAGCAGCGACCCACTAATGGCGAACACCGGGGAGCTGTTTTTT
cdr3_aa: CASSDPLMANTGELFF

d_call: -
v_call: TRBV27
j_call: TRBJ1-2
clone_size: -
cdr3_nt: TGTGCCAGCAGCCCGTTATACGCAGATGGCTACACCTTC
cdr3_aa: CASSPLYADGYTF

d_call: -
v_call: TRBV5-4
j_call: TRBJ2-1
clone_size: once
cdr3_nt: TGTGCCAGCAGCCCGACTAGCTACAATGAGCAGTTCTTC
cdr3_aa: CASSPTSYNEQFF

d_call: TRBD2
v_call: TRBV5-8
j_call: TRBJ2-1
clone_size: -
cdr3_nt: TGTGCCAGCAGCTTGGGGACTAGCGTGGACTCCTACAATGAGCAGTTCTTC
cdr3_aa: CASSLGTSVDSYNEQFF

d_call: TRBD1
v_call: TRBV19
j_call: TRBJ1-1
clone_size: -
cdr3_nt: TGTGGGACAGGCACCTTCAGGACTGAAGCTTTCTTT
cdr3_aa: CGTGTFRTEAFF

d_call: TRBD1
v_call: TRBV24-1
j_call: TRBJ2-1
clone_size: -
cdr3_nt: TGTGCCACCAGTCCCAGGGGGCAGTTCGATGAGCAGTTCTTC
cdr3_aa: CATSPRGQFDEQFF

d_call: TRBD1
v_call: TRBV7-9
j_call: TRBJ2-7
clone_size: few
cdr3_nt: TGTGCCAGCTCCCCAGCGGGACAGGGCGGGAACTTC
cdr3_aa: CASSPAGQGGNF

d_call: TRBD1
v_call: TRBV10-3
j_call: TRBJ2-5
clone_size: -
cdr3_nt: TGTGCCATCAGTGACCCCGGGACAGGGGGCCGAGAGACCCAGTACTTC
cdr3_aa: CAISDPGTGGRETQYF

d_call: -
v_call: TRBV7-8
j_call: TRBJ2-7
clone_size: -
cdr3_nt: TGTGCCAGCAGCCGAGGTCAGGGTGGGCGCTACGAGCAGTACTTC
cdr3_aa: CASSRGQGGRYEQYF

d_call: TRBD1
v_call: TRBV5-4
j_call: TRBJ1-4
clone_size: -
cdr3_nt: TGTGCCAGCAGCGGGGGACAGAGCGAAAAACTGTTTTTT
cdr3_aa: CASSGGQSEKLFF

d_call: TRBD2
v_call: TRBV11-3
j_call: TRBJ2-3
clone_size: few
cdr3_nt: TGTGCCAGCAGCTACAGTATAGCGGGAGCGGGAGATACGCAGTATTTT
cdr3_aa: CASSYSIAGAGDTQYF

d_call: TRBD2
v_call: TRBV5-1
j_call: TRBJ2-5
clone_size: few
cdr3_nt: TGCGCCAGCAGCGCCCTAGCGGGGCCAGAAGAGACCCAGTACTTC
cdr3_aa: CASSALAGPEETQYF

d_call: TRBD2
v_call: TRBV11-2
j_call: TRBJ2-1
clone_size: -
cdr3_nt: TGTGCCAGCAGCTCCTGGGGAGGGTACAATGAGCAGTTCTTC
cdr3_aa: CASSSWGGYNEQFF

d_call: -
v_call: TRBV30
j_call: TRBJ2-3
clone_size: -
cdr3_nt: TGTGCCTGGAGTACAGGCTACACAGATACGCAGTATTTT
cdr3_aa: CAWSTGYTDTQYF

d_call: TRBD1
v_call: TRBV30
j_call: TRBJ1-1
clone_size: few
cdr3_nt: TGTGCCTGGAGTGCTATAACAGGGGGAACTGAAGCTTTCTTT
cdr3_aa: CAWSAITGGTEAFF

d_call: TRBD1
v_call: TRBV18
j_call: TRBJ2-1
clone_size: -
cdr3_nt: TGTGCCAGCTCCCGGGACAGGGGGAACAATGAGCAGTTCTTC
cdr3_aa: CASSRDRGNNEQFF

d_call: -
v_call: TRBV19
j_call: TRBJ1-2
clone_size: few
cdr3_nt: TGTGCCAGTAGTACGGCGGTGGCTAACTATGGCTACACCTTC
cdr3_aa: CASSTAVANYGYTF

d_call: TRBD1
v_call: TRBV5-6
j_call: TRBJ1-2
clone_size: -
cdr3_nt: TGTGCCAGCAGCTTTAACAGGGGGCGTGTGGGTAACTATGGCTACACCTTC
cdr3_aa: CASSFNRGRVGNYGYTF

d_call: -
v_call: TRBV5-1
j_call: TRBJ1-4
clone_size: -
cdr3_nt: TGCGCCAGCAGCGAAACAGCAACTAATGAAAAACTGTTTTTT
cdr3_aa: CASSETATNEKLFF

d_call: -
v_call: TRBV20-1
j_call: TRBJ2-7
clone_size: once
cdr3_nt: TGCAGTGCTAGTTATGAGGCTGACGAGCAGTACTTC
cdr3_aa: CSASYEADEQYF

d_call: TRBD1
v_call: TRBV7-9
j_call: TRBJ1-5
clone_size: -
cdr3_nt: TGTGCCAGCAGCCGGACAGGGGAACATCAGCCCCAGCATTTT
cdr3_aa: CASSRTGEHQPQHF

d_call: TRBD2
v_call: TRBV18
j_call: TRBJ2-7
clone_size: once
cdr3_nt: TGTGCCAGCTCACCGACTAGCGCAACCTACGAGCAGTACTTC
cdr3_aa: CASSPTSATYEQYF

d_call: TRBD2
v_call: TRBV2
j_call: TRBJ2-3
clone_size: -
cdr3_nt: TGTGCCAGCAGGGATACTAGCGGAAGCACAGATACGCAGTATTTT
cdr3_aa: CASRDTSGSTDTQYF

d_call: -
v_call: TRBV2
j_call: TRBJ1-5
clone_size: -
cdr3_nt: TGTGCCAGCAGACAGGGAAATACCATTCAGCCCCAGCATTTT
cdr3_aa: CASRQGNTIQPQHF

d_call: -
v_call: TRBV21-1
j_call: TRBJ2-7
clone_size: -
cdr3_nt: TGTGCCAGCAGCAAGGCCGCGGGGACAGGGGGAGGCGAGCAGTACTTC
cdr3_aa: CASSKAAGTGGGEQYF

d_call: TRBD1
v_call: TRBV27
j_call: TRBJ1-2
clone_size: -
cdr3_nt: TGTGCCAGCAGTTCCCCGGGACAGCTCTCAGGCTACACCTTC
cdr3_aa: CASSSPGQLSGYTF

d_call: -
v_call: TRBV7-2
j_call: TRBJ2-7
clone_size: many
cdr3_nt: TGTGCCAGCAGCTTGGGGGCGTTCGGCGAGCAGTACTTC
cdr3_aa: CASSLGAFGEQYF

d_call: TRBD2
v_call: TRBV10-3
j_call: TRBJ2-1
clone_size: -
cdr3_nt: TGTGCCATCAGTGTTTTAGCGGGAACTGAGCAGTTCTTC
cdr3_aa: CAISVLAGTEQFF

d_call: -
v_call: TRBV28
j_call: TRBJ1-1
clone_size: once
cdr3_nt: TGTGCCAGCAGTTTCCTACACACTGAAGCTTTCTTT
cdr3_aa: CASSFLHTEAFF

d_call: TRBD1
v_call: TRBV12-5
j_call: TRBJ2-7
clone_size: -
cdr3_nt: TGTGCTAGTGGAGACCGCGGGACAGGGAGCTCCTACGAGCAGTACTTC
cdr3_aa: CASGDRGTGSSYEQYF

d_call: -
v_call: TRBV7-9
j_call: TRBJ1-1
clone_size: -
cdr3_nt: TGTGCCAGCAGCTTTGTGGGAGATACTGAAGCTTTCTTT
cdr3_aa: CASSFVGDTEAFF